This T cell receptor (beta chain) was found in a study of T cell responses to AZD1222 COVID-19 vaccine. Trimming took 0 bases from V and 9 from J; bases not matched to a gene: 16. Germline CDR1 SGHRS, CDR2 YFSETQ. CDR3 length equals 17 residues. Produced via immunoSEQ multiplex PCR; TCRdb's table is partial and in-frame only. Of under 150,000 clones detected, 80% to 90% appear once; the ten largest clones hold roughly 8.9%. This specimen consisted of peripheral blood, obtained 28 days after the second AZD1222 dose. The chain joins TRBV5-1 to TRBJ1-1; 8 positions match TRBD1. The TCR sequence derives from an adult who received the AZD1222 COVID-19 vaccine. CDR3 nucleotides: TGCGCCAGCAGCTTGGCCCGCCTGGGACAGGATCAAGATAAAGCTTTCTTT. The encoded protein is CASSLARLGQDQDKAFF.